The clone carrying this TCR beta chain showed up just a few times. Its antigen is still unknown. The sample originates from a study of blood T cells in healthy people across ages. Notes on the study in general: The study regarded diversity estimates from one million T cells as underestimates. It was the long-lived donors that had more naive CD4+ cells and higher diversity than aged donors.

With a J-beta primer mix and a sample-barcoded 5' primer, a second PCR ran about 6 to 11 cycles. Carrying 12 random nucleotides, a template-switch adaptor labeled each individual cDNA molecule. Sequencing of every sample gave 2.5 million or more CDR3-containing paired-end reads. MiXCR, applied by TCRdb to the 5' RACE reads, yields one record per CDR3 protein. The table lists approximately 800,000 distinct CDR3 sequences, 58% of them singletons, with around 22% in the top ten. With V trimmed by 3 bases and J by 3 bases, 4 bases remained unmatched. This CDR3 comprises 14 residues. Germline CDR1 is SQVTM and CDR2 is ANQGSEA.

This chain joins TRBV29-1 and TRBJ2-7; TRBD2 matches 11 bases. This receptor was obtained from a man in his thirties or forties in good health. Sample: blood. The CDR3 protein is CSVEVLAGVYEQYF. The CDR3 DNA reads as TGCAGCGTTGAGGTACTAGCGGGAGTCTACGAGCAGTACTTC.